Listed below are T cell receptor beta chains from one sample, sequenced in a study of CD8 T cells in Susac syndrome. TCRdb used MiXCR to reprocess the immunoSEQ multiplex PCR reads, holding one entry per CDR3 protein. Altogether 120,000 or so distinct CDR3 sequences are present, around 94% being singletons, with the ten largest covering about 0.2%. The sequenced sample consisted of CD8+ T cells from PBMCs. The receptors derive from a human donor with Susac syndrome. CDR3s include the opening cysteine and the closing phenylalanine or tryptophan. Fields, in order: V gene, J gene, clone size, D gene, CDR3 DNA, CDR3 protein. The D gene is left open where the match is weak. Size is stated for part of the rows, as once, few or many counts, or as a class when the clone is expanded.

V gene: TRBV15; J gene: TRBJ2-1; clone size: NA; D gene: TRBD2; CDR3 DNA: TGTGCCACCAGCAGAGTCCTCCCTTTAACTAGCGGGAGTACGAATGAGCAGTTCTTC; CDR3 protein: CATSRVLPLTSGSTNEQFF
V gene: TRBV20-1; J gene: TRBJ2-7; clone size: few; D gene: NA; CDR3 DNA: TGCAGTGCTAGAGGTGACCGTGACTACGAGCAGTACTTC; CDR3 protein: CSARGDRDYEQYF
V gene: TRBV7-7; J gene: TRBJ2-5; clone size: NA; D gene: NA; CDR3 DNA: TGTGCTAGCAGCTTAGCGTACTCAGGGAAGTACCAAGAGACCCAGTACTTC; CDR3 protein: CASSLAYSGKYQETQYF
V gene: TRBV6-4; J gene: TRBJ1-1; clone size: NA; D gene: NA; CDR3 DNA: TGTGCCAGCAGTGTTACAGCGAACACTGAAGCTTTCTTT; CDR3 protein: CASSVTANTEAFF
V gene: TRBV2; J gene: TRBJ2-1; clone size: NA; D gene: NA; CDR3 DNA: TGTGCCAACCACGCGGGGAGAGACAATGAGCAGTTCTTC; CDR3 protein: CANHAGRDNEQFF
V gene: TRBV30; J gene: TRBJ1-4; clone size: NA; D gene: TRBD1; CDR3 DNA: TGTGCCTGGAAGGGACAGAAGTTTGCAACTAATGAAAAACTGTTTTTT; CDR3 protein: CAWKGQKFATNEKLFF
V gene: TRBV27; J gene: TRBJ2-7; clone size: NA; D gene: NA; CDR3 DNA: TGTGCCAGCAGTTTAGCGGCCAGGACCTACGAGCAGTACTTC; CDR3 protein: CASSLAARTYEQYF
V gene: TRBV20-1; J gene: TRBJ2-5; clone size: NA; D gene: NA; CDR3 DNA: TGCAGTGCTAGAGGGCTCCGGGAGACCCAGTACTTC; CDR3 protein: CSARGLRETQYF
V gene: TRBV5-6; J gene: TRBJ2-7; clone size: NA; D gene: TRBD1; CDR3 DNA: TGTGCCAGCAGCTTGAAACAGGGGGCGCTGACCTACGAGCAGTACTTC; CDR3 protein: CASSLKQGALTYEQYF
V gene: TRBV24-1; J gene: TRBJ2-2; clone size: NA; D gene: TRBD2; CDR3 DNA: TGTGCCACCAGTGATAGGGGACTAGATCCTCCCGGGGAGCTGTTTTTT; CDR3 protein: CATSDRGLDPPGELFF
V gene: TRBV4-2; J gene: TRBJ2-5; clone size: NA; D gene: TRBD2; CDR3 DNA: TGTGCCAGCAGCCAAGACTGGGGTCTGGGGGGGGACGAGTACCAAGAGACCCAGTACTTC; CDR3 protein: CASSQDWGLGGDEYQETQYF
V gene: TRBV7-2; J gene: TRBJ1-1; clone size: NA; D gene: NA; CDR3 DNA: TGTGCCAGCAGATCCGCTTGGACAGAACCGGAAGCTTTCTTT; CDR3 protein: CASRSAWTEPEAFF
V gene: TRBV7-7; J gene: TRBJ2-7; clone size: once; D gene: NA; CDR3 DNA: TGTGCTAGCAGCCCAGGGACTTACACCCAGCAGTACTTC; CDR3 protein: CASSPGTYTQQYF
V gene: TRBV3-1; J gene: TRBJ2-7; clone size: once; D gene: NA; CDR3 DNA: TGTGCCAGCAGCCAAGATGAGGGCGGCTACGAGCAGTACTTC; CDR3 protein: CASSQDEGGYEQYF
V gene: TRBV4-1; J gene: TRBJ2-1; clone size: NA; D gene: TRBD1; CDR3 DNA: TGCGCCAGCAGCCAGGGACAGTCGGATGAGCAGTTCTTC; CDR3 protein: CASSQGQSDEQFF
V gene: TRBV27; J gene: TRBJ2-5; clone size: NA; D gene: NA; CDR3 DNA: TGTGCCAGCAAACCCACCCTCGGGGAGACCCAGTACTTC; CDR3 protein: CASKPTLGETQYF
V gene: TRBV7-3; J gene: TRBJ2-1; clone size: once; D gene: NA; CDR3 DNA: TGTGCCAGCAGCTTAGGAGGTTTCGCAGGCCTCTACAATGAGCAGTTCTTC; CDR3 protein: CASSLGGFAGLYNEQFF
V gene: TRBV4-3; J gene: TRBJ2-7; clone size: NA; D gene: NA; CDR3 DNA: TGCGCCAGCAGCCAAGCTTTGCGGGGACAATCCTACGAGCAGTACTTC; CDR3 protein: CASSQALRGQSYEQYF